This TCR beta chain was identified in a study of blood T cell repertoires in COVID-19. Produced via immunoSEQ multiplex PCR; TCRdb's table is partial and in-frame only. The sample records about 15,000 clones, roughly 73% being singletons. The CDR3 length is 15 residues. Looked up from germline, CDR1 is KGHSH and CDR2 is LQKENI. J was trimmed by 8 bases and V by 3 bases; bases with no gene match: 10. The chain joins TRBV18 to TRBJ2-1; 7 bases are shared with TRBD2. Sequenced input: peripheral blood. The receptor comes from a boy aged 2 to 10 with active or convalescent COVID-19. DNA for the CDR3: TGTGCCAGCTCACCTCCGGGACTAAGGGACGATGAGCAGTTCTTC. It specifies CASSPPGLRDDEQFF.